The entry below describes one T cell receptor (beta chain). This clone was picked up one time. Its antigen has not been determined. No base-level quality is on record; no much larger clone is a single base apart. The germline V gene (reference sequence) supplies CDR1 LNHDA and CDR2 SQIVND. From the cysteine up to the phenylalanine, the CDR3 has a length of 15 residues. The CDR3 DNA has 45 bases and is translated from base 1. V is pruned by 5 bases and J by 4 bases, leaving 4 bases of the junction without a gene match. This entry comes from a study of T cell responses to AZD1222 COVID-19 vaccine (dated by TCRdb to the early 2020s). Turning to the overall study: AZD1222 recipients whose second dose came at about 4 weeks and those whose second dose came at about 12 weeks were combined into one group, since spike-specific TCR depth and breadth did not differ between the two schedules. A total of under 250 trial participants underwent TCR sequencing, of whom about 210 had received two doses of AZD1222 and around 25 had received two doses of the MenACWY control vaccine. Trial participants were enrolled by age into subgroups of 18-55, 56-69 and 70-plus years, and 148, 28 and 57 TCR-sequenced participants, respectively, were included in these subgroups. Results and caveats for the whole study, not just this receptor: CD4 TCRs associated with the vaccine covered the entire spike protein, and the dominant responses were in regions 160-218 and 743-854. Reportedly, close to half of the unique spike-specific TCRs recognized epitopes lying outside the regions that are mutated in the B.1.351 and B.1.1.7 variants. Most participants were white British and females outnumbered males, and the authors suggested that clonal diversity may have been underestimated. Only five to seven AZD1222 recipients were SARS-CoV-2 seropositive at baseline, limiting conclusions about previously exposed vaccinees. No day 14 peak-response samples were available, so repertoires were characterized only after the peak T cell response. In the small 56-69-year group, the increase in depth fell short of significance, most likely because of low power. A significant rise in spike-specific TCR breadth and depth was observed after two AZD1222 doses relative to day 0 and relative to MenACWY recipients.

The CDR3 regions of human TCRbeta chains were subjected to immunosequencing. The published analysis was carried out like this. Repertoire TCRs were checked for matches against a reference library of SARS-CoV-2-specific TCRs that had been generated using the MIRA antigen-specificity platform. Breadth was defined as the fraction of unique TCRs that were SARS-CoV-2-associated, and depth was defined as the fraction of total T cells that were SARS-CoV-2-associated. Using the MIRA data, each spike-specific TCR was assigned both to the spike region to which the TCR was reactive and to a CD4 or CD8 class. Log10-transformed breadth and depth values were compared by one-way ANOVA with Sidak's multiple comparisons tests. TCRdb obtained this table from immuneACCESS and retained in-frame rearrangements with V and J assigned. These tables miss some clones; where compared with another copy, unresolved V genes account for less than half of the shortfall, and the remainder is unexplained. That table furnishes V, J and clone size, whereas the DNA furnished D and trimming. The table for this sample lists about 120,000 clones; 87% of them were counted only once. Roughly 8% of the sample is taken by the ten largest.

The time point label on this specimen signifies: baseline before first vaccination. Vaccinee samples were obtained from the UK trials COV001 and COV002, which included a single-blind randomized controlled phase 2/3 trial of AZD1222 (ChAdOx1 nCoV-19) in healthy adults. Trial participant PBMC samples were collected at day 0 and day 28 after the second dose for TCRbeta chain sequencing. The chain links TRBV19 with TRBJ2-1, and 11 junctional nucleotides match TRBD2. The receptor's source is an adult in good health. The specimen comprised peripheral blood, sampled on day 0 of AZD1222 vaccination. The nucleotides read TGTGCCAGTAGTGCGGGACTAGCGGCATACAATGAGCAGTTCTTC. The resulting protein is CASSAGLAAYNEQFF.